The rows below give T cell receptor beta chains drawn from one sample of a study of CXCR3-negative and CXCR3-positive naive CD8 T cells. With the 5' RACE reads reprocessed, TCRdb shows one record per CDR3 protein and no DNA. The ten most abundant clones cover approximately 0.37% of a sample with roughly 110,000 distinct CDR3 sequences. Sample: naive CXCR3+ CD8+ T cells from blood. These receptor sequences come from a human donor in good health. Some clones in this sample may be carry-over from other donors' samples. Both conserved end residues are part of each CDR3. Fields, in order: J gene, V gene, CDR3 protein.

J: TRBJ2-1; V: TRBV12-3/TRBV12-4; CDR3: CASSLASGFYNEQFF
J: TRBJ2-1; V: TRBV29-1; CDR3: CSAELAGEQFF
J: TRBJ2-2; V: TRBV27; CDR3: CASSPPRDREVAGELFF
J: TRBJ1-2; V: TRBV20-1; CDR3: CSARDPQGYGYTF
J: TRBJ2-3; V: TRBV29-1; CDR3: CSVEPIGPTDTQYF
J: TRBJ1-2; V: TRBV5-1; CDR3: CASSFSGTPNYGYTF
J: TRBJ2-1; V: TRBV20-1; CDR3: CSARDTDLEQFF
J: TRBJ2-2; V: TRBV27; CDR3: CASSSLGGPSTGELFF
J: TRBJ2-2; V: TRBV14; CDR3: CASSREAGLHTGELFF
J: TRBJ1-1; V: TRBV10-3; CDR3: CAIREGGLSNTEAFF
J: TRBJ2-7; V: TRBV7-3; CDR3: CASSLGPQGGGHEQYF
J: TRBJ1-1; V: TRBV7-3; CDR3: CASRVSGNTEAFF
J: TRBJ2-2; V: TRBV29-1; CDR3: CSVDEGAVDTGELFF
J: TRBJ1-1; V: TRBV29-1; CDR3: CSVEGYRGSNTEAFF
J: TRBJ2-7; V: TRBV5-6; CDR3: CASSLDARAADEQYF
J: TRBJ1-5; V: TRBV13; CDR3: CASSLRHEQGGPLGQPQHF
J: TRBJ1-3; V: TRBV5-1; CDR3: CASSWGPAGTGNTIYF
J: TRBJ2-7; V: TRBV5-1; CDR3: CASSLYGSYEQYF
J: TRBJ1-1; V: TRBV7-9; CDR3: CAGTGVPPNTEAFF
J: TRBJ2-1; V: TRBV7-6; CDR3: CASSLDGPGTSGSPGTYNEQFF
J: TRBJ2-7; V: TRBV4-3; CDR3: CASSQEIPLDSLSYEQYF
J: TRBJ1-3; V: TRBV29-1; CDR3: CSVEGETGNTIYF
J: TRBJ2-2; V: TRBV5-1; CDR3: CASSLQGDTGELFF
J: TRBJ1-1; V: TRBV7-9; CDR3: CASSLDVTEAFF
J: TRBJ2-7; V: TRBV10-2; CDR3: CASSEDSGRFPYEQYF
J: TRBJ2-4; V: TRBV6-2/TRBV6-3; CDR3: CASSPSDIQYF
J: TRBJ2-7; V: TRBV7-9; CDR3: CASAAGTYEQYF
J: TRBJ2-3; V: TRBV12-3/TRBV12-4; CDR3: CASNRGADTQYF